This entry features one T cell receptor (beta chain) sequence. This clone was observed once. What antigen it recognizes has not been identified. There are no base qualities to consult, and no much larger clone falls within one base. The library was made by the immunoSEQ multiplex PCR assay. TCRdb carries this immuneACCESS record with in-frame sequences only. Its versions omit some clonotypes, under half of them owing to an unresolved V gene in the studies checked, with the rest unexplained. The sample data list around 150,000 clones, and roughly 90% of these were observed just once. The ten largest clones represent 12% of the sample. This sample is part of a study of control samples from healthy donors and cancer patients (TCRdb year 2020). The CDR3 goes from the cysteine to the phenylalanine over 14 residues. Kept here is only the CDR3 DNA, which spans 42 bases and is read in frame from base 1. Germline trimming: 4 bases from V, 3 bases from J; junction bases outside gene matches: 2. Taken from the germline V gene (reference sequence), the CDR1 and CDR2 loops are LGHDT and YNNKEL.

The TCR originated in a man under 40 in good health. The sequenced sample consisted of blood. The rearranged segments are TRBV3-1 (or the pseudogene TRBV3-2) and TRBJ1-1; the central 10 bases match TRBD1. The CDR3 protein is CASSLGQGDTEAFF. In nucleotides, the sequence is TGTGCCAGCAGCCTTGGACAGGGGGACACTGAAGCTTTCTTT.